This T cell receptor (beta chain) was recorded in a study of beta chain features in type 1 diabetes. Study in general: On cell yields, gender and age, patients and healthy donors were similar.

V was clipped by 6 bases and J by 3 bases; unmatched bases: 8. CDR1 and CDR2 (germline): SGHRS, YFSETQ. The CDR3 runs to 14 residues. This clone has only a few counts. Its antigen is as yet unknown. Study results and limitations: HLA effects on TCRB rearrangement stayed unresolved here.

Every isolated RNA sample was fully reverse transcribed, so sequencing captured expressed TCRB transcripts. Some clones are missing from TCRdb's copy, which holds only in-frame ones; the method was immunoSEQ multiplex PCR. Of hundreds of thousands of clones in the sample, about 17% are singletons; the top ten hold 0.023%. The sample was naive CD4+ T cells from blood. The rearrangement links TRBV5-1 to TRBJ1-1, with 7 bases that match TRBD1. The receptor's source is a woman aged 18-29 years in good health. CDR3 nucleotides: TGCGCCAGCACCCAGTACAGGGGTTACACTGAAGCTTTCTTT. Translation: CASTQYRGYTEAFF.